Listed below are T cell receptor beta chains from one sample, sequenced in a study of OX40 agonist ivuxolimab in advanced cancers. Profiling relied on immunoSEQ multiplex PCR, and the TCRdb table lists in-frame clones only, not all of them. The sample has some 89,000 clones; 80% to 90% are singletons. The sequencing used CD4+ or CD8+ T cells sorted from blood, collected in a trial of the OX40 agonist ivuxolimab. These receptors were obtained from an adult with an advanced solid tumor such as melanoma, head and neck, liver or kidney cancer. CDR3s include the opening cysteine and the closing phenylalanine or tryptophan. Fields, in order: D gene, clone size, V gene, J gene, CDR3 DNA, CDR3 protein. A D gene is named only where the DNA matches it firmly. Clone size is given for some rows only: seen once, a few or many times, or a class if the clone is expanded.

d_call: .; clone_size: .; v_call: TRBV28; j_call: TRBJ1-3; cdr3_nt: TGTGCCAGCAGTTTACAGGGCAGGGCCCACTCTGGAAACACCATATATTTT; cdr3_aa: CASSLQGRAHSGNTIYF
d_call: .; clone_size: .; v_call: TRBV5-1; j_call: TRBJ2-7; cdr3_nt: TGCGCCAGCAGCATAGGGACGCAAGTCTACGAGCAGTACTTC; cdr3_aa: CASSIGTQVYEQYF
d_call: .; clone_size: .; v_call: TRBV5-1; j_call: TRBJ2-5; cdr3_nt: TGCGCCAGCAGCTACACGGCAACTAGTCAAGAGACCCAGTACTTC; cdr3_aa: CASSYTATSQETQYF
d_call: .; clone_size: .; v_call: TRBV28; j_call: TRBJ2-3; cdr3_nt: TGTGCCAGCAGTCCTAGGGTTTTCTACACAGATACGCAGTATTTT; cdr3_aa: CASSPRVFYTDTQYF
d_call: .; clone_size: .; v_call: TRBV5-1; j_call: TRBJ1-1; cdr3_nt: TGCGCCAGCAGCCTAGGTGGGGCGTCTCTCTCTGAAGCTTTCTTT; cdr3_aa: CASSLGGASLSEAFF
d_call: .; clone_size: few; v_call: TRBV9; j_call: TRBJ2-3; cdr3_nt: TGTGCCAGCAGCGTAGGACCCAACACAGATACGCAGTATTTT; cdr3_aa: CASSVGPNTDTQYF
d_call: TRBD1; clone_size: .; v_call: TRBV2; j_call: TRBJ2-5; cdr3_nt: TGTGCCAGCAGTGAAACACTAACAGGGGGCGAGGAGACCCAGTACTTC; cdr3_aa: CASSETLTGGEETQYF
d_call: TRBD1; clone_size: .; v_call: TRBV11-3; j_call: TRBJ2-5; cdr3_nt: TGTGCCAGCAGTTTTAGGGGACAGGGCGGGGAGACCCAGTACTTC; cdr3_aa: CASSFRGQGGETQYF
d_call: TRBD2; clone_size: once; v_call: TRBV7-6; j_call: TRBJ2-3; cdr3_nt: TGTGCCAGCAGCTTGCTAGCGGGGGGCACAGATACGCAGTATTTT; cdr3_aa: CASSLLAGGTDTQYF
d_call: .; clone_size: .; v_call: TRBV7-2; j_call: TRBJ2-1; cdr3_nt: TGTGCCAGCAGCTTAGAGGGGGCGGGGAATGAGCAGTTCTTC; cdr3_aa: CASSLEGAGNEQFF
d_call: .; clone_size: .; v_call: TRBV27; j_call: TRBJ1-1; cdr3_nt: TGTGCCAGCAGTTTATCCAGGAAGAACACTGAAGCTTTCTTT; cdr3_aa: CASSLSRKNTEAFF
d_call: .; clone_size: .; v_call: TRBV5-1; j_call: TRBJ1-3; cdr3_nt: TGCGCCAGCAGCTTGGACAGCTCTGGAAACACCATATATTTT; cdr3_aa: CASSLDSSGNTIYF
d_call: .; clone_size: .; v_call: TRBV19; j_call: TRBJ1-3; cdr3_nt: TGTGCCAGTAGTACCCAGGGACCTCAAACTGGAAACACCATATATTTT; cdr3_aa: CASSTQGPQTGNTIYF
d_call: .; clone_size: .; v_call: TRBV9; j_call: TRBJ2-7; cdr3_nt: TGTGCCAGCAGCCCCCGGACCTTAACCTACGAGCAGTACTTC; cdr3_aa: CASSPRTLTYEQYF
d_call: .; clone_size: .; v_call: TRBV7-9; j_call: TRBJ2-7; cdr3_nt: TGTGCCAGCAGCTTAACTGGCGGGACCTACGAGCAGTACTTC; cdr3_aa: CASSLTGGTYEQYF
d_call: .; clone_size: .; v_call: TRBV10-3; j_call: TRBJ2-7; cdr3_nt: TGTGCCATCAGTGACCGCCAGGGGAGCGAGCAGTACTTC; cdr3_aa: CAISDRQGSEQYF
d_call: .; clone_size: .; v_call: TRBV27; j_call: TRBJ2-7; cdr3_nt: TGTGCCCGCACACCTAGGACGTCTTCCTACGAGCAGTACTTC; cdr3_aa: CARTPRTSSYEQYF
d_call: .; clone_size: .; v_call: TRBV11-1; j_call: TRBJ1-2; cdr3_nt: TGTGCCAGCAGCTTAGGACTAACAGGAGGGAGGCGTGGCTACACCTTC; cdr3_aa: CASSLGLTGGRRGYTF
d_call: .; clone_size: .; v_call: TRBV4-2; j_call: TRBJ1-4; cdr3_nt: TGTGCCAGCAGCCAAGATAGAAGAAAACTGTTTTTT; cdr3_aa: CASSQDRRKLFF
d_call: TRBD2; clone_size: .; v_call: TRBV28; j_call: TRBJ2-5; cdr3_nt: TGTGCCAGCAGCCCGCCGGGGGGGGTTCGGGAGACCCAGTACTTC; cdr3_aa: CASSPPGGVRETQYF
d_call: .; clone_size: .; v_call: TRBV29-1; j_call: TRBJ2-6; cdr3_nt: TGCAGCGTTGAACGGGACTCCTCTGGGGCCAACGTCCTGACTTTC; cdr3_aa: CSVERDSSGANVLTF
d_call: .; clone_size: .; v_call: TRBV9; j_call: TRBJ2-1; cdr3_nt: TGTGCCAGCAGCGAGGACAGCGTCGGCAATGAGCAGTTCTTC; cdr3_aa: CASSEDSVGNEQFF
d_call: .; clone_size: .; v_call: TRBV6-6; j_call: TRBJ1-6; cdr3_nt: TGTGCCAGCATGGGGTCCTATAATTCACCCCTCCACTTT; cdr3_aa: CASMGSYNSPLHF
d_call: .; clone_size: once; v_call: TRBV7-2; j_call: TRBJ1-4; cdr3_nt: TGTGCCAGCAGCCCGGGGGTAGGCCCCTATGAAAAACTGTTTTTT; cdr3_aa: CASSPGVGPYEKLFF
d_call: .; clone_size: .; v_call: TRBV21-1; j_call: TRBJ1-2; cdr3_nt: TGTGCCAGCAGGGGGGGACACCCTAGGGAATATGGCTACACCTTC; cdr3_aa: CASRGGHPREYGYTF
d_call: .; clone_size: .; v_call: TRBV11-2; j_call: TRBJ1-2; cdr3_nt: TGTGCCAGCAGCTTGGGATTGGACTATGGCTACACCTTC; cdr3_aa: CASSLGLDYGYTF